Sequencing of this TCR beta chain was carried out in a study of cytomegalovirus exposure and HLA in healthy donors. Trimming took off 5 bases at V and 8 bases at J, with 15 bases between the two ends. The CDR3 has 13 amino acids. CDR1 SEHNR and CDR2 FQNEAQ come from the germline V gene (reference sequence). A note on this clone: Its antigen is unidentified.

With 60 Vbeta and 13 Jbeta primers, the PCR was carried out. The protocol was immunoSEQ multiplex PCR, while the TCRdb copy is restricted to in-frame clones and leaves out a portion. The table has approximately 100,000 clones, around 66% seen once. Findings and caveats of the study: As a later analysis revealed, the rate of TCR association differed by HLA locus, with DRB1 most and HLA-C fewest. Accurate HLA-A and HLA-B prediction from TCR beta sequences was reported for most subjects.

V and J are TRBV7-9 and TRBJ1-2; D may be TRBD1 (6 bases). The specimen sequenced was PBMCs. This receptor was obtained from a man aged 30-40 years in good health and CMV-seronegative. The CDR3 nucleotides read TGTGCCAGCAGCCTCTTTGGGGGCGAAGGCTACACCTTC. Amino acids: CASSLFGGEGYTF.